The next 7 T cell receptor beta chains were all read from a single sample in a study of blood T cell repertoires in COVID-19 (dated by TCRdb to about 2020). The library was prepared using the immunoSEQ multiplex PCR assay. What TCRdb holds here is the immuneACCESS table cut down to in-frame rearrangements. Part of the clones is not present; checked against another copy, under half of the missing clones reflect an unresolved V gene, and the others are unexplained. The sample table contains a few hundred thousand clones; only one count was recorded for approximately 87% of them. The top ten clonotypes cover about 2% of the sample. Sequenced input: peripheral blood. The receptor source for this set is a woman aged 50 to 60 with acute or convalescent COVID-19.

The chain couples TRBV4-1 to TRBJ1-5; the D gene is possibly TRBD1 (6 bases). With 2 bases removed from V and 3 bases from J, the gap between germline ends came to 8 bases. CDR3 length: 14 amino acids. CDR1 and CDR2 from the germline V gene are MGHRA and YSYEKL. For the CDR3, the DNA is TGCGCCAGCAGCCAAACAGGGACCAATCAGCCCCAGCATTTT. Translating gives CASSQTGTNQPQHF.

This chain's CDR3 is CASSPRRGSNEQYF. In nucleotides, the CDR3 is TGTGCCAGCAGCCCCCGTCGGGGAAGTAACGAGCAGTACTTC. The chain combines TRBV7-2 with TRBJ2-7, with D possibly being TRBD2 (5 bases). The CDR3 length is 14 residues. Germline-derived CDR1 and CDR2 are SGHTA and FQGNSA. V lost 5 bases and J lost 5, with 16 bases in between. Drawing the rest from reference TRBV7-2 and TRBJ2-7, the complete variable domain is GAGVSQSPSNKVTEKGKDVELRCDPISGHTALYWYRQSLGQGLEFLIYFQGNSAPDKSGLPSDRFSAERTGGSVSTLTIQRTQQEDSAVYLCASSPRRGSNEQYFGPGTRLTVT.

This chain connects TRBV2 to TRBJ2-7; maybe TRBD1 (6 bases). This CDR3 is 15 amino acids long. Germline V gives CDR1 SNHLY, CDR2 FYNNEI. Deletions cut 1 base from V and 3 bases from J, with 13 bases between. DNA for the CDR3: TGTGCCAGCAGTGAAGACAGGGAGCTCAACTACGAGCAGTACTTC. It is translated as CASSEDRELNYEQYF. Full variable domain (remainder filled in from reference TRBV2 and TRBJ2-7): EPEVTQTPSHQVTQMGQEVILRCVPISNHLYFYWYRQILGQKVEFLVSFYNNEISEKSEIFDDQFSVERPDGSNFTLKIRSTKLEDSAMYFCASSEDRELNYEQYFGPGTRLTVT.

This clone was found a few times. This chain connects TRBV11-3 to TRBJ1-2; TRBD1 matches at 7 bases. Germline V lookup: CDR1 SGHNT, CDR2 YENEEA. The V gene end was trimmed by 5 bases and the J gene end by 1 base; junction bases not matched to a gene: 7. The CDR3 loop spans 15 amino acids. CDR3 in amino acids: CASSPRTGFNYGYTF. The CDR3 coding sequence is TGTGCCAGCAGCCCTCGGACAGGTTTTAACTATGGCTACACCTTC. The full variable domain, rest sourced from reference TRBV11-3 and TRBJ1-2, is EAGVVQSPRYKIIEKKQPVAFWCNPISGHNTLYWYLQNLGQGPELLIRYENEEAVDDSQLPKDRFSAERLKGVDSTLKIQPAELGDSAVYLCASSPRTGFNYGYTFGSGTRLTVV.

The chain is built from TRBV27 and TRBJ1-2; 9 bases are shared with TRBD1. V was clipped by 4 bases and J by 2 bases; unmatched bases: 14. The CDR3 is made up of 18 amino acids. Looked up from germline, CDR1 is MNHEY and CDR2 is SMNVEV (reference sequence). The CDR3, as DNA: TGTGCCAGCAGTTCCGCCATGGTGGGACAGGGACAAAACTATGGCTACACCTTC. The encoded protein is CASSSAMVGQGQNYGYTF.

This clone has a single count. This chain uses TRBV10-3 with TRBJ1-2; no definite D call. CDR1 and CDR2 (germline): ENHRY, SYGVKD. V lost 3 bases to trimming and J lost 8 bases, with 13 bases between them. The CDR3 loop spans 13 amino acids. The CDR3 spells CAISDVGVGGYTF. The CDR3 coding sequence is TGTGCCATCAGTGATGTCGGGGTGGGGGGCTACACCTTC.

The chain joins TRBV7-2 to TRBJ2-7; D gene uncertain. The CDR3 covers 13 residues. Germline CDR1 and CDR2: SGHTA and FQGNSA. Between the trimmed V and J ends, which lost 4 bases and 1 base, there was a span of 8 bases. As DNA, the CDR3 is TGTGCCAGCAGCTCTGCGGTATCCTACGAGCAGTACTTC. It yields the protein CASSSAVSYEQYF.